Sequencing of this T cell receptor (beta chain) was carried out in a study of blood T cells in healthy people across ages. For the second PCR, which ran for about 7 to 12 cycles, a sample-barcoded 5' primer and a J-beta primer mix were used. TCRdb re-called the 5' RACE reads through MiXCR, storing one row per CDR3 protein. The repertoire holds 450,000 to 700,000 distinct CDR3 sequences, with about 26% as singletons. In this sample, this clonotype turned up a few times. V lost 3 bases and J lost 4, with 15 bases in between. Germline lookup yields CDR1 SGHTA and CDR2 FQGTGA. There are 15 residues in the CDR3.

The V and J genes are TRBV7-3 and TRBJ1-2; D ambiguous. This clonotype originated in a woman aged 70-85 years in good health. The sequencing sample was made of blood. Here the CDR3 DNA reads TGTGCCAGCAGCTTTAATTCGGGTAATCGCTATGGCTACACCTTC. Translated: CASSFNSGNRYGYTF.